This TCR beta chain was identified during a study of T cell repertoires in cytomegalovirus infection (dated by TCRdb to between 2018 and 2021). Looking at the study overall: Because public TCR beta signatures pointed to carriage of CMV infection together with the matching HLA type, the HLA type of each donor mattered for the analysis. Results the study describes overall, beyond this receptor: The ex vivo response was dominated by HLA-C-restricted CMV-specific TCR beta clonotypes, which also provided the single most frequent clonotype in two of eight donors. Cumulative frequency of public TCR beta family members discriminated carriers of CMV infection plus the relevant HLA type in this cohort and an independent approximately 350-donor cohort.

Turning to this clonotype: The clone's antigen remains unknown. No base qualities exist here, and no much larger clone lies one base off it.

CDR1 and CDR2 were assigned from the germline V gene as SGHRS and YFSETQ. The CDR3 has 15 amino acids, counting the end cysteine and phenylalanine. Just the 45-base CDR3 DNA is kept, in frame starting at base 1. V is reduced by 0 bases and J by 3 bases, leaving a spacing of 13 bases between them. This sample was sequenced with an Illumina HiSeq 1500. The raw public data were reprocessed by TCRdb itself: fastp quality trimming at Q25, MiXCR clonotype calling, in-frame beta chains only. Rows are combined by CDR3 protein, so each entry shows the most common genes and DNA. Here the sample has about 740,000 distinct CDR3 sequences; 35% occur a single time. Around 2.6% of the sample rests with the top ten.

This TCR came from a human donor in good health (CMV status not recorded). Some clones in this sample may be carry-over from other donors' samples. The sample taken for sequencing was PBMCs. This sequence uses TRBV5-1 and TRBJ2-7; 5 matching bases give a weak D call of TRBD1. The CDR3 region has the sequence CASSLEGRAGYEQYF. The DNA reads as follows: TGCGCCAGCAGCTTGGAGGGCAGGGCTGGCTACGAGCAGTACTTC.